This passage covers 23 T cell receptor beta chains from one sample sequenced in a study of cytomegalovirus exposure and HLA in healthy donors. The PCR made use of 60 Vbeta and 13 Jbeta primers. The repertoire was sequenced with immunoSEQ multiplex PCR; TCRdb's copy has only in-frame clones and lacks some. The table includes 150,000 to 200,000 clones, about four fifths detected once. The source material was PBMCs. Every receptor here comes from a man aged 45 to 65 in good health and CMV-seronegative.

The CDR3: CASSIQGSFSYEQYF. CDR3 in DNA: TGTGCCAGTAGTATTCAGGGTAGTTTCTCCTACGAGCAGTACTTC. The V and J genes are TRBV19 and TRBJ2-7, with D possibly TRBD1 on 5 matching bases. V lost 3 bases and J lost 0, with 12 bases in between. The germline V gene has CDR1 LNHDA and CDR2 SQIVND (reference sequence). This CDR3 is built from 15 residues.

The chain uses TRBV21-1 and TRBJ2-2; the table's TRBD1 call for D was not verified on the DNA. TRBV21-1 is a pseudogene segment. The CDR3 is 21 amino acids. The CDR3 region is CASSKGGPGQGRGYHTGELFF. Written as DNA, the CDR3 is TGTGCCAGCAGCAAAGGAGGACCGGGACAGGGGCGCGGGTACCACACCGGGGAGCTGTTTTTT.

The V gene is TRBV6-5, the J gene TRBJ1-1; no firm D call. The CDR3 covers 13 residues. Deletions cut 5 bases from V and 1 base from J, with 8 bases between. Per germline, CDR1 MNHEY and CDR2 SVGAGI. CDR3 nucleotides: TGTGCCAGCAGTAATCTTTGGAACACTGAAGCTTTCTTT. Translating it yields CASSNLWNTEAFF.

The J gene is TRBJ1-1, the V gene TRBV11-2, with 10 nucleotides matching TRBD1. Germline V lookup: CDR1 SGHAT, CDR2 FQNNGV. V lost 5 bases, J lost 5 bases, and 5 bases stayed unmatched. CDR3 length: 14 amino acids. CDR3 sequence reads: CASSPDRGKTEAFF. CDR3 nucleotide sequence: TGTGCCAGCAGCCCGGACAGGGGGAAGACTGAAGCTTTCTTT.

The CDR3 DNA is TGTGCCAGCAGTGACTCAGCAGGGGTTAATTCACCCCTCCACTTT. Its translation: CASSDSAGVNSPLHF. This chain joins TRBV6-4 and TRBJ1-6, with D possibly matching TRBD1 (6 bases). Trimming took 0 bases from V and 6 from J, leaving 9 bases between them. This CDR3 has 15 amino acids. Germline loops: CDR1 MRHNA, CDR2 SNTAGT.

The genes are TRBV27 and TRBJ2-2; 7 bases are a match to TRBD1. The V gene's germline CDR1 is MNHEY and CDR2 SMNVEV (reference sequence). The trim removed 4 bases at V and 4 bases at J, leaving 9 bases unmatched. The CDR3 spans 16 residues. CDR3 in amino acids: CASSSHDRESTGELFF. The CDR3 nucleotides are TGTGCCAGCAGTTCCCATGACAGGGAGAGCACCGGGGAGCTGTTTTTT.

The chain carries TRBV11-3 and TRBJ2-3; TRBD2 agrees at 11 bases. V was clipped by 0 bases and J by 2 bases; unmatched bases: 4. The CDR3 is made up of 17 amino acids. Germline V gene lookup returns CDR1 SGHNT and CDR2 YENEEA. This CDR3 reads CASSLDWTSGYTDTQYF. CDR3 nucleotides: TGTGCCAGCAGCTTAGATTGGACTAGCGGGTACACAGATACGCAGTATTTT.

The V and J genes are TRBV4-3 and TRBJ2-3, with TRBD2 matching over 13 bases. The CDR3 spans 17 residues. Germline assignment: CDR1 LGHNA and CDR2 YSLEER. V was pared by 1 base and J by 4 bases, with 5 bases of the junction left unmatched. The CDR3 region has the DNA TGCGCCAGCAGCCAAGGGACTAGCGGGGGTGGTGCAGATACGCAGTATTTT. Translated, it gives CASSQGTSGGGADTQYF.

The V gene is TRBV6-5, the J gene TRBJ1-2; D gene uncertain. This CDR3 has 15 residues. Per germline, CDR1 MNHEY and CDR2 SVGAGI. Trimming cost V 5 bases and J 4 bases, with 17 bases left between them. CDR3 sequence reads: CASSDYSTETYGYTF. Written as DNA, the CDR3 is TGTGCCAGCAGTGACTACTCCACAGAGACCTATGGCTACACCTTC.

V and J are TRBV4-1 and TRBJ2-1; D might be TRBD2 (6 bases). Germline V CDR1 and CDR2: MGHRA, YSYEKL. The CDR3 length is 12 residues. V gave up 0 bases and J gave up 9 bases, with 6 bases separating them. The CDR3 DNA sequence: TGCGCCAGCAGCCAAGAGGGGGGTGAGCAGTTCTTC. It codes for CASSQEGGEQFF.

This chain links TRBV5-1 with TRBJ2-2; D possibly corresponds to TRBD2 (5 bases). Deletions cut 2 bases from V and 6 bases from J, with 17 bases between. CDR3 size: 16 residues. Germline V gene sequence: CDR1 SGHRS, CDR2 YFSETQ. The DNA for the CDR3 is TGCGCCAGCAGCTTACCTCTAGCTGTGACGGCCGGGGAGCTGTTTTTT. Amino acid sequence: CASSLPLAVTAGELFF. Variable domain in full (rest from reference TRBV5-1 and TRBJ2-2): KAGVTQTPRYLIKTRGQQVTLSCSPISGHRSVSWYQQTPGQGLQFLFEYFSETQRNKGNFPGRFSGRQFSNSRSEMNVSTLELGDSALYLCASSLPLAVTAGELFFGEGSRLTVL.

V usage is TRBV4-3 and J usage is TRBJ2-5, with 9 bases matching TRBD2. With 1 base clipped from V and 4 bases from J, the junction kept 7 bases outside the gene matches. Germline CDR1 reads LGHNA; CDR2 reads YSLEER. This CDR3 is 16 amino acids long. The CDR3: CASSQGKAGGGETQYF. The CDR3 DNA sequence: TGCGCCAGCAGCCAAGGAAAAGCGGGGGGCGGAGAGACCCAGTACTTC.

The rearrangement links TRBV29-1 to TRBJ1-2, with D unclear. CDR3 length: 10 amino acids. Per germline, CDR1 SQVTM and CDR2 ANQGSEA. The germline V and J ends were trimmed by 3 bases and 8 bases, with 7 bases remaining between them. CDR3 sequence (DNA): TGCAGCGTTGATGGCAAAGGCTACACCTTC. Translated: CSVDGKGYTF.

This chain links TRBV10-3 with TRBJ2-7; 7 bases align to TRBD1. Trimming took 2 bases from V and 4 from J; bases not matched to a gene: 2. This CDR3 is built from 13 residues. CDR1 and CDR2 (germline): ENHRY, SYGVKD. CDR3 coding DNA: TGTGCCATCAGTGAGCGACAGGGATACGAGCAGTACTTC. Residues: CAISERQGYEQYF.

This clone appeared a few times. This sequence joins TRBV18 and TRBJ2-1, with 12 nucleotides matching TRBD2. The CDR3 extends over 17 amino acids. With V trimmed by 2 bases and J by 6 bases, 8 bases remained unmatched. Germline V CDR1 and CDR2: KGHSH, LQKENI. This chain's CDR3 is CASSPETSGGRPNEQFF. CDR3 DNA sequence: TGTGCCAGCTCACCAGAGACTAGCGGGGGACGCCCCAATGAGCAGTTCTTC.

The CDR3 DNA sequence: TGTGCCAGCAGCTTAATGGGTACCGGGATTCTAAAAAACATTCAGTACTTC. Translated, it gives CASSLMGTGILKNIQYF. The chain is built from TRBV7-8 and TRBJ2-4; D possibly corresponds to TRBD2 (5 bases). Trimming removed 2 bases from V and 4 bases from J, with 18 bases in between. Germline V gene data show CDR1 as SGHVS and CDR2 as FQNEAQ. There are 17 residues in the CDR3.

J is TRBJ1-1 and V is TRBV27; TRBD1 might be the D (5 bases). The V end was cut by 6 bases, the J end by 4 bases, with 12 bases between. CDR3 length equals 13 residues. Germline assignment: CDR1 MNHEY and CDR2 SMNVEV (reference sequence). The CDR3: CASRGTASTEAFF. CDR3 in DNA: TGTGCCAGCAGGGGGACTGCGAGCACTGAAGCTTTCTTT.

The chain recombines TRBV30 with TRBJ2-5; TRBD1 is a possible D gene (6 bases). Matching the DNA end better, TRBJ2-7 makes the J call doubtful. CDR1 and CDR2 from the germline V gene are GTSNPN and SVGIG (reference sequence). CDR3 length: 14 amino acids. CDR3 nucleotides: TGTGCCTGGAGCCTATTGGCAGGGGCCTACGAGCAGTACTTC. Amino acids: CAWSLLAGAYEQYF.

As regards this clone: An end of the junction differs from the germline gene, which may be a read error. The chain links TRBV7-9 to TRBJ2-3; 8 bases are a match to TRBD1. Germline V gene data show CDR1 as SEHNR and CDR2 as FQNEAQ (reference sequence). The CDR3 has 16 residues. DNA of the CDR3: TGTTCCAGCAGCTGGCCGACAGGGGCTAGCACAGATACGCAGTATTTT. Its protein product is CSSSWPTGASTDTQYF.

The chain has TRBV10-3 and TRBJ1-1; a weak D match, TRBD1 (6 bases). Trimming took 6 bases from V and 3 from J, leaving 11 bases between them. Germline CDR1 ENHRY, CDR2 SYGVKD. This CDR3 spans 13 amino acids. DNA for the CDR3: TGTGCCATCAGGATCAGGGGCGACACTGAAGCTTTCTTT. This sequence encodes CAIRIRGDTEAFF.

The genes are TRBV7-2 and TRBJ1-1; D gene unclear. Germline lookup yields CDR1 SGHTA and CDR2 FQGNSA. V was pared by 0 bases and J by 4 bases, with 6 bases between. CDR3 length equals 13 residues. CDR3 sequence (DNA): TGTGCCAGCAGCTTAGCCTTGAGCACTGAAGCTTTCTTT. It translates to CASSLALSTEAFF.

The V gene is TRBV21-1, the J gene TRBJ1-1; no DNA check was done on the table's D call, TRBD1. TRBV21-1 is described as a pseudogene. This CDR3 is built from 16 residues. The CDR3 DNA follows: TGTGCCAGCAGCAAAGGTGGAGCAGGGCTTGATACTGAAGCTTTCTTT. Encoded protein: CASSKGGAGLDTEAFF.

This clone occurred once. In DNA form, the CDR3 reads TGTGCCAGCAGTGAAGACAGTTCCAATCAGCCCCAGCATTTT. As protein: CASSEDSSNQPQHF. V is TRBV2 and J is TRBJ1-5; D uncertain. V was pared by 1 base and J by 3 bases, with 7 bases between. The CDR3 is 14 residues long. Germline values: CDR1 SNHLY, CDR2 FYNNEI. Looking up the rest from reference TRBV2 and TRBJ1-5 gives the full variable domain: EPEVTQTPSHQVTQMGQEVILRCVPISNHLYFYWYRQILGQKVEFLVSFYNNEISEKSEIFDDQFSVERPDGSNFTLKIRSTKLEDSAMYFCASSEDSSNQPQHFGDGTRLSIL.